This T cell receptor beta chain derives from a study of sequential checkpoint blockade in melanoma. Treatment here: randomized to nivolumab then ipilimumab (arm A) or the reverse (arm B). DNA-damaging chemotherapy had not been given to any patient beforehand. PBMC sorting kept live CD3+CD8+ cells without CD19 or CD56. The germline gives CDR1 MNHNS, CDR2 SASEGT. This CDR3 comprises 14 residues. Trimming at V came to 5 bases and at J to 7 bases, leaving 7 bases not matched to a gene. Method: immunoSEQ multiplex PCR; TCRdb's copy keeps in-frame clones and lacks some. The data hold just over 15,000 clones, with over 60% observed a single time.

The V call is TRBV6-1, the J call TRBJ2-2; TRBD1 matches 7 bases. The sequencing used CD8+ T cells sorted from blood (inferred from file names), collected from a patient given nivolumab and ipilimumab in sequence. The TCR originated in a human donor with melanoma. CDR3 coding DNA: TGTGCCAGCAGTCCCCAGGGGGAGCACGGGGAGCTGTTTTTT. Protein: CASSPQGEHGELFF.